A selection of T cell receptor beta chains follows, all from one sample in a study of resident and recirculating memory T cells in vitiligo. The method was immunoSEQ multiplex PCR; TCRdb's version includes in-frame clones alone and lacks a portion of them. The sample includes roughly 80,000 clones, just over 90% seen only once; the top ten take more than 5%. The specimen sequenced was blood. These receptors came from a male donor with vitiligo. Each CDR3 is given with its conserved first and last residue. Fields, in order: V gene, J gene, CDR3 length, clone size, D gene, CDR3 DNA, CDR3 protein. A D gene is named only where the DNA matches it firmly. Clone size is not always given. Where it is, it says once, few, many or a class for expanded clones.

TRBV7-2,TRBJ1-4,15,.,.,TGTGCCAGCAGCTTCTCCGGGACAAACAATGAAAAACTGTTTTTT,CASSFSGTNNEKLFF
TRBV5-4,TRBJ2-7,16,.,TRBD2,TGTGCCAGCAGCTTGGGCACTGGGGCGGGAGGCTACGAGCAGTACTTC,CASSLGTGAGGYEQYF
TRBV28,TRBJ1-5,11,.,.,TGTGCCAGCGGGGGGAATCAGCCCCAGCATTTT,CASGGNQPQHF
TRBV2,TRBJ2-5,12,.,.,TGTGCCAGCAGTGAAGCAGCGGAGACCCAGTACTTC,CASSEAAETQYF
TRBV5-4,TRBJ1-1,15,.,TRBD1,TGTGCCAGCAGCTCCCCCCAGGGGGCACGGACTGAAGCTTTCTTT,CASSSPQGARTEAFF
TRBV5-1,TRBJ2-1,16,.,.,TGCGCCAGCAGCGGTGGACAGTTGAGCTCCTACAATGAGCAGTTCTTC,CASSGGQLSSYNEQFF
TRBV28,TRBJ2-1,15,.,TRBD2,TGTGCCAGCAGTTTTCTAGCGGGAGGGGGTAATGAGCAGTTCTTC,CASSFLAGGGNEQFF
TRBV7-9,TRBJ1-1,12,.,.,TGTGCCAGCAGGGGGCGCGGGGACGAAGCTTTCTTT,CASRGRGDEAFF
TRBV28,TRBJ1-5,15,once,TRBD1,TGTGCCAGCAGTTCCCCCGGGACAGGGAATCAGCCCCAGCATTTT,CASSSPGTGNQPQHF
TRBV12-5,TRBJ1-5,17,few,.,TGTGCTAGTGGTTTGATTCGGACTAGGGCGTGGGATCAGCCCCAGCATTTT,CASGLIRTRAWDQPQHF
TRBV7-6,TRBJ2-7,16,few,TRBD2,TGTGCCAGCAGCTTAGGGACTAGCGGGGGCCCCTACGAGCAGTACTTC,CASSLGTSGGPYEQYF
TRBV28,TRBJ1-5,15,.,.,TGTGCCAGCACCTCCACAGGGTTCAGCAATCAGCCCCAGCATTTT,CASTSTGFSNQPQHF
TRBV30,TRBJ2-1,15,.,.,TGTGCCTGGAGTCCCTTATCGGGATGGAACAATGAGCAGTTCTTC,CAWSPLSGWNNEQFF
TRBV5-1,TRBJ2-1,14,.,.,TGCGCCAGCAGCGTTGGTGGGCGGGACCATGAGCAGTTCTTC,CASSVGGRDHEQFF
TRBV11-2,TRBJ2-7,15,.,TRBD2,TGTGCCAGCAGATTAGAACCGGGAGGCTCCTACGAGCAGTACTTC,CASRLEPGGSYEQYF
TRBV27,TRBJ1-1,13,.,.,TGTGCCAGCAGTTTCTATCGGAACACTGAAGCTTTCTTT,CASSFYRNTEAFF
TRBV6-6,TRBJ1-5,13,.,.,TGTGCCAGCTCCAGTTTTAGCAATCAGCCCCAGCATTTT,CASSSFSNQPQHF
TRBV9,TRBJ2-3,16,.,TRBD2,TGTGCCAGCAGCGTAGAACCGGGACTAGTGTCAGATACGCAGTATTTT,CASSVEPGLVSDTQYF
TRBV6-6,TRBJ2-1,16,.,TRBD2,TGTGCCAGTCTCTCGGGGACTAGCGGGAGGAGGGGTGAGCAGTTCTTC,CASLSGTSGRRGEQFF
TRBV9,TRBJ2-7,15,.,TRBD2,TGTGCCAGCAGCGTAGATTCGGGGGGGAGCAACGAGCAGTACTTC,CASSVDSGGSNEQYF
TRBV18,TRBJ2-5,14,.,TRBD1,TGTGCCAGCTCACCGGCAGGGGGCCAAGAGACCCAGTACTTC,CASSPAGGQETQYF
TRBV10-2,TRBJ1-1,16,.,.,TGCGCCAGCAGTAAAGCCCCCCCCGGGTCCTACACTGAAGCTTTCTTT,CASSKAPPGSYTEAFF
TRBV27,TRBJ1-5,15,.,.,TGTGCCAGCAGTGGATCGACAGGCCCAGATCAGCCCCAGCATTTT,CASSGSTGPDQPQHF
TRBV5-1,TRBJ2-1,12,.,TRBD2,TGCGCCAGCAGCCAAACTAGCGAAGTCCAGTTCTTC,CASSQTSEVQFF
TRBV5-1,TRBJ2-2,16,.,TRBD1,TGCGCCAGCAGCCCCCGACAGGGAATGAACACCGGGGAGCTGTTTTTT,CASSPRQGMNTGELFF
TRBV29-1,TRBJ1-1,14,.,.,TGCAGCGGGACTTCGGGACACGTGAACACTGAAGCTTTCTTT,CSGTSGHVNTEAFF